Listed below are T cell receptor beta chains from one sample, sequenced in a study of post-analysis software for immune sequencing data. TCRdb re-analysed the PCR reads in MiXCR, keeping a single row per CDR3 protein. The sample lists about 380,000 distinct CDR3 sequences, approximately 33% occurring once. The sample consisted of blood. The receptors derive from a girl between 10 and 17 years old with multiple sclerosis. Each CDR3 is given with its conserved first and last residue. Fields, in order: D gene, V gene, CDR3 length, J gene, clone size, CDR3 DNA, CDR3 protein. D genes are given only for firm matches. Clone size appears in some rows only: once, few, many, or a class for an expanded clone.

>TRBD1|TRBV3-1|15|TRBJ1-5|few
TGTGCCAGCAGCCAAGGACAGGGGGCGGGTCAGCCCCAGCATTTT
CASSQGQGAGQPQHF
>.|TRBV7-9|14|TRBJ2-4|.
TGTGCCAGCAGCCCCAGGGAGTCCAAAAACATTCAGTACTTC
CASSPRESKNIQYF
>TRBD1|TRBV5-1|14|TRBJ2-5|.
TGCGCCAGCAGCGGGGGACAGCGGTTAGAGACCCAGTACTTC
CASSGGQRLETQYF
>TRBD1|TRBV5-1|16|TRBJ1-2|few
TGCGCCAGCAGCTTGGAGGCAGGGGGCTTGGGCTATGGCTACACCTTC
CASSLEAGGLGYGYTF
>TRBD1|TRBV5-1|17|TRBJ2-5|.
TGCGCCAGCAGCGGTGGACCTGGACAGGGTCTTATAGAGACCCAGTACTTC
CASSGGPGQGLIETQYF
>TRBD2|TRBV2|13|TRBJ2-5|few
TGTGCCAGCAGAAGCGGGGTTAAAGAGACCCAGTACTTC
CASRSGVKETQYF
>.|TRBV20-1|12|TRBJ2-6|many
TGCAGTGCCTACTCTGGGGCCAACGTCCTGACTTTC
CSAYSGANVLTF
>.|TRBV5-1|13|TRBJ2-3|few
TGCGCCAGCAGCTTGGTTGGGGAGGATACGCAGTATTTT
CASSLVGEDTQYF
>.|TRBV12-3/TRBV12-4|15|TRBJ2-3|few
TGTGCCAGCGGTGACAATAAACGGGGCACAGATACGCAGTATTTT
CASGDNKRGTDTQYF
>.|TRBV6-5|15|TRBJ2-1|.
TGTGCCAGCAGCCCTGATCGATTTCCCTACAATGAGCAGTTCTTC
CASSPDRFPYNEQFF
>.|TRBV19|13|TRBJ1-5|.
TGTGCCAGTAGTCTATTTGGGAATCAGCCCCAGCATTTT
CASSLFGNQPQHF
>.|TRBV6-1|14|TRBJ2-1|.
TGTGCCAGCAGTGAAGCGCAGGGGACTAATGAGCAGTTCTTC
CASSEAQGTNEQFF